The rows below give T cell receptor beta chains drawn from one sample of a study of blood T cell repertoires in COVID-19. Repertoires were generated with immunoSEQ multiplex PCR, while TCRdb's copy carries only in-frame clones and drops some. Seen here are tens of thousands of clones, more than 85% observed once, and the top ten hold 5% to 7%. Sequencing was done on a sample of peripheral blood. Source of these receptors: a human donor in a cohort sampled during active COVID-19. Each CDR3 is given with its conserved first and last residue. The D gene is left open where the match is weak. Only part of the rows carry a size: once, few, many, or a class if the clone is expanded.

V: TRBV6-2/TRBV6-3; size: .; J: TRBJ2-5; D: .; CDR3: CASSYSAPQETQYF; DNA: TGTGCCAGCAGTTACTCGGCACCCCAAGAGACCCAGTACTTC
V: TRBV4-3; size: .; J: TRBJ1-5; D: .; CDR3: CASSQDRQVPQPQHF; DNA: TGCGCCAGCAGCCAAGATCGTCAGGTCCCTCAGCCCCAGCATTTT
V: TRBV7-3; size: .; J: TRBJ2-2; D: TRBD1; CDR3: CASSLDGGQGATGELFF; DNA: TGTGCCAGCAGCTTAGATGGTGGCCAGGGGGCCACCGGGGAGCTGTTTTTT
V: TRBV19; size: .; J: TRBJ2-2; D: TRBD2; CDR3: CASSRGLAGGVRTGELFF; DNA: TGTGCCAGTAGTAGGGGACTAGCGGGAGGAGTACGTACCGGGGAGCTGTTTTTT
V: TRBV6-2/TRBV6-3; size: .; J: TRBJ2-7; D: .; CDR3: CASSYSSDGANEQYF; DNA: TGTGCCAGCAGTTACTCCTCCGATGGGGCCAACGAGCAGTACTTC
V: TRBV9; size: .; J: TRBJ2-7; D: .; CDR3: CASSVDPGAQTAYEQYF; DNA: TGTGCCAGCAGCGTAGATCCAGGGGCTCAGACGGCCTACGAGCAGTACTTC
V: TRBV5-5; size: .; J: TRBJ1-3; D: .; CDR3: CASSPTGKSGNTIYF; DNA: TGTGCCAGCTCACCGACGGGTAAATCTGGAAACACCATATATTTT
V: TRBV7-9; size: .; J: TRBJ1-2; D: .; CDR3: CASSFGDAAIIF; DNA: TGTGCCAGCAGCTTTGGTGATGCGGCCATTATCTTC
V: TRBV9; size: .; J: TRBJ2-5; D: TRBD2; CDR3: CASSVGVSGQETQYF; DNA: TGTGCCAGCAGCGTAGGGGTTAGCGGGCAAGAGACCCAGTACTTC
V: TRBV5-5; size: .; J: TRBJ1-4; D: .; CDR3: CASSLRGTELLNEKLFF; DNA: TGTGCCAGCAGCTTAAGGGGGACCGAGCTTTTAAATGAAAAACTGTTTTTT
V: TRBV7-2; size: .; J: TRBJ2-1; D: TRBD2; CDR3: CASSRSGREYNEQFF; DNA: TGTGCCAGCAGCCGGAGCGGGAGAGAATACAATGAGCAGTTCTTC
V: TRBV7-3; size: once; J: TRBJ2-3; D: .; CDR3: CASSSVGLAGTDTQYF; DNA: TGTGCCAGCAGCAGTGTCGGGCTAGCTGGCACAGATACGCAGTATTTT
V: TRBV3-1/TRBV3-2; size: .; J: TRBJ2-3; D: TRBD2; CDR3: CASSQDFGTGGPYTDTQYF; DNA: TGTGCCAGCAGCCAAGATTTCGGGACGGGGGGGCCTTACACAGATACGCAGTATTTT
V: TRBV4-3; size: few; J: TRBJ2-1; D: TRBD1; CDR3: CASSQDDPGGIFNEQFF; DNA: TGCGCCAGCAGCCAAGATGATCCAGGGGGCATCTTCAATGAGCAGTTCTTC
V: TRBV5-6; size: .; J: TRBJ1-1; D: .; CDR3: CASSLEQFSEAFF; DNA: TGTGCCAGCAGCTTGGAACAGTTTAGTGAAGCTTTCTTT